The rows below give T cell receptor beta chains drawn from one sample of a study of T-cell reconstitution after alpha-beta-depleted transplantation in children. TCRdb called the PCR reads again in MiXCR, with one record for every CDR3 protein. The data show fewer than 120,000 distinct CDR3 sequences, 10% seen once. Sequencing was performed on PBMCs from the stem cell graft donor, taken from the stem cell graft. All receptors come from a human donor who donated a stem cell graft to a child with acute lymphoblastic leukemia. Both conserved end residues are part of each CDR3. A D gene is named only where the DNA matches it firmly. Some rows have no size entry. The others give once, few or many, or a class for an expanded clone.

TRBJ2-7 many NA TRBV7-2 16 CASDGGPNRNSYEQYF TGTGCCAGCGACGGGGGGCCCAACAGAAACTCCTACGAGCAGTACTTC
TRBJ1-5 few NA TRBV7-2 15 CASSPSLGLNQPQHF TGTGCCAGCAGCCCCAGTCTCGGGCTGAATCAGCCCCAGCATTTT
TRBJ1-1 many TRBD1 TRBV6-2/TRBV6-3 15 CASRPGQVGATEAFF TGTGCCAGCAGACCCGGACAGGTAGGAGCCACTGAAGCTTTCTTT
TRBJ2-5 many NA TRBV3-1 16 CASSQWGGGYQETQYF TGTGCCAGCAGCCAATGGGGCGGAGGGTACCAAGAGACCCAGTACTTC
TRBJ2-7 few TRBD2 TRBV10-3 18 CAISETSGRAKSSYEQYF TGTGCCATCAGTGAGACTAGCGGGAGGGCCAAGAGCTCCTACGAGCAGTACTTC
TRBJ2-4 many NA TRBV5-1 13 CASKESGINIQYF TGCGCCAGCAAGGAGTCGGGGATAAACATTCAGTACTTC
TRBJ2-7 many NA TRBV12-3/TRBV12-4 12 CASSPLRYEQYF TGTGCCAGCAGTCCACTCAGATACGAGCAGTACTTC
TRBJ2-3 many NA TRBV20-1 14 CSARKAESTDTQYF TGCAGTGCTAGAAAAGCGGAGTCTACAGATACGCAGTATTTT
TRBJ1-1 NA NA TRBV6-1 14 CASSEGPRATEAFF TGTGCCAGCAGTGAAGGGCCGAGGGCCACTGAAGCTTTCTTT
TRBJ1-2 few TRBD1 TRBV28 14 CASSLYRGDYGYTF TGTGCCAGCAGTTTATACAGGGGCGACTATGGCTACACCTTC
TRBJ2-2 NA TRBD2 TRBV7-3 14 CASSTSGSTGELFF TGTGCCAGCAGCACTAGCGGGAGCACCGGGGAGCTGTTTTTT
TRBJ2-7 many NA TRBV27 14 CASSPRTGLGEQYF TGTGCCAGCAGTCCTCGGACCGGATTGGGCGAGCAGTACTTC
TRBJ2-3 many TRBD1 TRBV29-1 12 CSVYGQGDTQYF TGCAGCGTTTATGGACAGGGAGATACGCAGTATTTT
TRBJ1-3 many NA TRBV7-9 12 CASSLNGNTIYF TGTGCCAGCAGCTTAAATGGAAACACCATATATTTT
TRBJ2-6 few NA TRBV7-3 15 CASSPSSTGANVLTF TGTGCCAGCAGCCCTAGCTCCACTGGGGCCAACGTCCTGACTTTC
TRBJ2-1 NA TRBD2 TRBV12-3/TRBV12-4 19 CASCLALAGGPGTSNEQFF TGTGCCAGCTGTTTAGCGCTAGCGGGAGGGCCGGGGACCTCCAATGAGCAGTTCTTC
TRBJ2-4 many NA TRBV7-2 13 CASSSTPRDIQYF TGTGCCAGCAGCTCGACACCCAGGGACATTCAGTACTTC
TRBJ2-3 many TRBD2 TRBV20-1 14 CSARKRGAADTQYF TGCAGTGCTAGAAAGCGGGGGGCGGCAGATACGCAGTATTTT
TRBJ2-7 many NA TRBV20-1 16 CSARDLSRGGTYEQYF TGCAGTGCTAGAGATCTCTCCAGGGGAGGGACCTACGAGCAGTACTTC
TRBJ1-4 many TRBD1 TRBV14 15 CASSERTGTNEKLFF TGTGCCAGCAGCGAACGGACAGGAACTAATGAAAAACTGTTTTTT
TRBJ2-1 NA NA TRBV28 13 CASRGQRRVPHFF TGTGCCAGCAGAGGCCAGCGGAGGGTCCCGCATTTCTTC
TRBJ2-1 many NA TRBV21-1 21 CASSKSPINQKIGSIYNEQFF TGTGCCAGCAGCAAATCACCGATAAACCAAAAAATTGGGTCGATTTACAATGAGCAGTTCTTC
TRBJ2-1 many TRBD1 TRBV2 15 CASSRDRGKSGEQFF TGTGCCAGCAGCCGGGACAGGGGAAAGAGTGGTGAGCAGTTCTTC
TRBJ2-2 NA TRBD1 TRBV15 14 CATSGDRGYGELFF TGTGCCACCAGCGGGGACAGGGGTTACGGGGAGCTGTTTTTT
TRBJ2-1 many NA TRBV3-1 13 CASSQDSSNEQFF TGTGCCAGCAGCCAAGATAGCAGTAATGAGCAGTTCTTC
TRBJ2-7 many NA TRBV7-2 15 CASSLPATGIYEQYF TGTGCCAGCAGCTTACCTGCGACAGGAATCTACGAGCAGTACTTC
TRBJ2-7 many TRBD1 TRBV6-1 15 CASSDWDRGRYEQYF TGTGCCAGCAGTGATTGGGACAGGGGGCGATACGAGCAGTACTTC
TRBJ2-7 many NA TRBV20-1 14 CSARGQVQAYEQYF TGCAGTGCTAGGGGGCAGGTCCAAGCCTACGAGCAGTACTTC
TRBJ2-3 NA TRBD2 TRBV9 15 CASSGGTSGTDTQYF TGTGCCAGCAGCGGAGGGACTAGCGGCACAGATACGCAGTATTTT
TRBJ2-3 many TRBD2 TRBV7-2 18 CASSLGLAGSLSTDTQYF TGTGCCAGCAGCTTAGGGCTAGCGGGCTCTTTAAGCACAGATACGCAGTATTTT
TRBJ2-5 many NA TRBV20-1 14 CSARGIEDQETQYF TGCAGTGCTAGAGGAATAGAGGACCAAGAGACCCAGTACTTC
TRBJ2-1 many TRBD1 TRBV10-3 14 CAIPGQGRYNEQFF TGTGCCATCCCGGGACAGGGGAGATACAATGAGCAGTTCTTC
TRBJ1-5 many NA TRBV12-3/TRBV12-4 15 CASSLMGYSNQPQHF TGTGCCAGCAGTTTAATGGGTTATAGCAATCAGCCCCAGCATTTT
TRBJ1-5 many TRBD1 TRBV10-3 15 CAISEGQDSNQPQHF TGTGCCATCAGTGAGGGACAGGATAGCAATCAGCCCCAGCATTTT
TRBJ1-4 many TRBD1 TRBV15 16 CATSRESGGAGEKLFF TGTGCCACCAGCAGAGAGTCAGGGGGCGCGGGTGAAAAACTGTTTTTT
TRBJ2-1 many NA TRBV7-9 16 CASSLKEGGPYNEQFF TGTGCCAGCAGCTTAAAGGAGGGGGGGCCCTACAATGAGCAGTTCTTC
TRBJ2-1 many NA TRBV29-1 12 CSVDMASNEQFF TGCAGCGTTGATATGGCCAGTAATGAGCAGTTCTTC
TRBJ2-5 many NA TRBV12-3/TRBV12-4 16 CASSSLFFLGGETQYF TGTGCCAGCAGTTCCCTCTTTTTCCTAGGGGGGGAGACCCAGTACTTC
TRBJ1-5 many NA TRBV12-3/TRBV12-4 17 CASSLGPTGLSNQPQHF TGTGCCAGCAGTTTAGGTCCGACGGGCCTAAGCAATCAGCCCCAGCATTTT
TRBJ2-6 many NA TRBV4-2 16 CASSQDWVSGANVLTF TGTGCCAGCAGCCAAGATTGGGTCTCTGGGGCCAACGTCCTGACTTTC
TRBJ2-7 many TRBD2 TRBV29-1 12 CSVDAGAGEQYF TGCAGCGTTGACGCGGGAGCGGGCGAGCAGTACTTC
TRBJ2-5 many NA TRBV2 13 CASNPGDQETQYF TGTGCCAGCAACCCAGGGGACCAAGAGACCCAGTACTTC
TRBJ1-1 many NA TRBV20-1 13 CSAYTGPNTEAFF TGCAGTGCCTACACTGGCCCGAACACTGAAGCTTTCTTT
TRBJ2-5 many NA TRBV29-1 14 CSVGNRVGGETQYF TGCAGCGTTGGAAACAGGGTTGGAGGAGAGACCCAGTACTTC
TRBJ2-1 many NA TRBV11-2 14 CASSLAHRVNEQFF TGTGCCAGCAGCTTAGCTCACAGGGTAAATGAGCAGTTCTTC
TRBJ1-1 many NA TRBV20-1 14 CSARRGRGGTEAFF TGCAGTGCTAGAAGGGGGAGGGGTGGCACTGAAGCTTTCTTT
TRBJ2-5 NA TRBD1 TRBV24-1 13 CATRGQGGETQYF TGTGCCACCAGGGGACAGGGTGGTGAGACCCAGTACTTC
TRBJ1-5 many NA TRBV12-3/TRBV12-4 13 CASSPARDQPQHF TGTGCCAGCAGCCCCGCGAGGGATCAGCCCCAGCATTTT
TRBJ2-7 many NA TRBV9 13 CASSVDGSYEQYF TGTGCCAGCAGCGTAGACGGTTCCTACGAGCAGTACTTC
TRBJ2-3 few TRBD2 TRBV4-1 14 CASSQVVGGRTQYF TGCGCCAGCAGCCAAGTCGTCGGCGGGAGGACGCAGTATTTT
TRBJ2-7 many TRBD2 TRBV3-1 15 CASSPTPGGAYEQYF TGTGCCAGCAGCCCAACTCCTGGGGGGGCCTACGAGCAGTACTTC
TRBJ1-6 many TRBD1 TRBV30 15 CAWSPGTGVNSPLHF TGTGCCTGGAGTCCTGGGACAGGGGTTAATTCACCCCTCCACTTT
TRBJ2-7 many TRBD2 TRBV4-1 15 CASSQESGGGDEQYF TGCGCCAGCAGCCAAGAATCCGGCGGGGGGGACGAGCAGTACTTC
TRBJ2-7 many TRBD2 TRBV5-1 14 CASSPGGGSYEQYF TGCGCCAGCAGCCCGGGAGGGGGCTCCTACGAGCAGTACTTC
TRBJ2-2 few TRBD1 TRBV29-1 16 CSVEDRRTGGPGELFF TGCAGCGTTGAAGACAGGAGGACAGGGGGCCCCGGGGAGCTGTTTTTT
TRBJ2-7 many NA TRBV28 15 CASSLERGIVNEQYF TGTGCCAGCAGTTTAGAAAGAGGGATCGTAAACGAGCAGTACTTC
TRBJ2-3 many NA TRBV12-3/TRBV12-4 14 CASSSAEATDTQYF TGTGCCAGCAGTTCAGCAGAAGCCACAGATACGCAGTATTTT
TRBJ1-4 NA NA TRBV7-9 15 CASSFAQGADEKLFF TGTGCCAGCAGCTTTGCTCAGGGAGCGGATGAAAAACTGTTTTTT